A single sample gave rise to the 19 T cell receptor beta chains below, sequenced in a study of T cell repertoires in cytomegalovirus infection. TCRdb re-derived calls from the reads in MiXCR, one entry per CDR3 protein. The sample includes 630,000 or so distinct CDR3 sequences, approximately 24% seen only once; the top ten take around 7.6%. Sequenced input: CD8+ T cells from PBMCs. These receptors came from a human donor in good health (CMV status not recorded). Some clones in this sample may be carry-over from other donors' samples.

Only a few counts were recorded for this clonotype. The CDR3 DNA is TGTGCCAGCAGCTTTGGGGTGTACGAGCAGTACGTC. Amino acid sequence: CASSFGVYEQYV. J is TRBJ2-7 and V is TRBV5-6; D uncertain. V was shortened by 2 bases and J by 4 bases, with 7 bases between the two germline ends. The germline gives CDR1 SGHDT, CDR2 YYEEEE. CDR3 length: 12 residues.

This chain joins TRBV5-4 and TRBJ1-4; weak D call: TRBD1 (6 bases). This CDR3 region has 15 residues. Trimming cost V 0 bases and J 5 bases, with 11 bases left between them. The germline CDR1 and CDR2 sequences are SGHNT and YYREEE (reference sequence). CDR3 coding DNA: TGTGCCAGCAGCTTGGGATGGGGGCCCAATGAAAAACTGTTTTTT. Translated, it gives CASSLGWGPNEKLFF.

The CDR3 spells CSANRGHEQYF. The DNA of the CDR3 is TGCAGTGCTAACAGGGGGCACGAGCAGTACTTC. The gene calls are TRBV20-1 and TRBJ2-7; TRBD1 aligns across 9 bases. The CDR3 spans 11 residues. V lost 4 bases and J lost 5; bases outside the gene matches: 0. Germline values: CDR1 DFQATT, CDR2 SNEGSKA (reference sequence).

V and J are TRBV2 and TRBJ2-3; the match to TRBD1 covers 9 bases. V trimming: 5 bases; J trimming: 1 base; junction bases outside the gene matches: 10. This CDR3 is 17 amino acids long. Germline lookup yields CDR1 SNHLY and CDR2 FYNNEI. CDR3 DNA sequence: TGTGCCAGCAGTTTCGATTCGGGACAGGGTGGCACAGATACGCAGTATTTT. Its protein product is CASSFDSGQGGTDTQYF.

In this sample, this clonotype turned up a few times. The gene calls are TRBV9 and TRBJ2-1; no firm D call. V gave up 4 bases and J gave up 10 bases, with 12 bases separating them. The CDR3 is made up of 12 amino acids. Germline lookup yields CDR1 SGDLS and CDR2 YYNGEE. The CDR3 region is CASSRGLTEQFF. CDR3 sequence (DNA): TGTGCCAGCAGCCGAGGTCTAACGGAGCAGTTCTTC.

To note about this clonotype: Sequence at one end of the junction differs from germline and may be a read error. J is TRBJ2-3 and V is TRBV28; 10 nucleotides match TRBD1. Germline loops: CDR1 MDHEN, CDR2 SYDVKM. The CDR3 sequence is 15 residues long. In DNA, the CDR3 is TGTGTCAGCAGTCGGGACAGGGGAGCGACAGATACGCAGTATTTT. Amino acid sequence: CVSSRDRGATDTQYF.

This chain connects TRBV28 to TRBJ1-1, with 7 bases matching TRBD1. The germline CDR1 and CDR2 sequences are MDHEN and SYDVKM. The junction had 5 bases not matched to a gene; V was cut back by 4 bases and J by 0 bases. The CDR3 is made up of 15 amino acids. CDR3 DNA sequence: TGTGCCAGCAGTTCCTTAGACAGGGTGAACACTGAAGCTTTCTTT. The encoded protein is CASSSLDRVNTEAFF.

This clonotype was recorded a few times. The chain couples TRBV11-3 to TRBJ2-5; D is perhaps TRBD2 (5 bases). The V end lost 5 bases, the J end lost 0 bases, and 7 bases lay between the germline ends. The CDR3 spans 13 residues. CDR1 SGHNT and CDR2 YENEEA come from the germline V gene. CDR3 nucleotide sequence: TGTGCCAGCAGCGGCGGGTACCAAGAGACCCAGTACTTC. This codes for CASSGGYQETQYF.

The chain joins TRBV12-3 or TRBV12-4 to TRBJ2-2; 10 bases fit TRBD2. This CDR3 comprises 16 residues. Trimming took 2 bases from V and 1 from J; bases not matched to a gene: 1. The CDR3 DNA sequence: TGTGCCAGCAGTTTACCTAGCGGGGGGAACACCGGGGAGCTGTTTTTT. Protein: CASSLPSGGNTGELFF.

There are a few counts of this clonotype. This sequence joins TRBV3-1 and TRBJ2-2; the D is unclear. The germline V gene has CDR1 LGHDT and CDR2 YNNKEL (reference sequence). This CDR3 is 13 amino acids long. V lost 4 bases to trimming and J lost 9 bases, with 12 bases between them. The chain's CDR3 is CASSLSWGRELFF. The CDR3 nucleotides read TGTGCCAGCAGCCTTAGCTGGGGTCGGGAGCTGTTTTTT.

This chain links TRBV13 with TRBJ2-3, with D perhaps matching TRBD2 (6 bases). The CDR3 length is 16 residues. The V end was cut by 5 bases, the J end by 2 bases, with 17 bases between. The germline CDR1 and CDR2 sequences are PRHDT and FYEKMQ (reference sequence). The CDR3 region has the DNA TGTGCCAGCAGCCCCCGTGGGGGGTCTCCCACAGATACGCAGTATTTT. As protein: CASSPRGGSPTDTQYF.

The CDR3 region has the DNA TGTGCCAGCAGTTATTCTCATTCAGCGGTAGCTTTCTTT. It specifies CASSYSHSAVAFF. This rearrangement joins TRBV6-1 to TRBJ1-1; D is uncertain. CDR1 and CDR2 (germline): MNHNS, SASEGT. Trimming removed 5 bases from V and 10 bases from J, with 17 bases in between. The CDR3 totals 13 residues.

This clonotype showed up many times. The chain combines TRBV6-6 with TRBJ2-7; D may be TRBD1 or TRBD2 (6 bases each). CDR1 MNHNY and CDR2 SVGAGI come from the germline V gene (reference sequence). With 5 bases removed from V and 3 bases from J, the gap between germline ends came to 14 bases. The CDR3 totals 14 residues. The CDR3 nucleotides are TGTGCCAGCAGTAGGGGGGATACCAGCTACGAGCAGTACTTC. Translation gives CASSRGDTSYEQYF.

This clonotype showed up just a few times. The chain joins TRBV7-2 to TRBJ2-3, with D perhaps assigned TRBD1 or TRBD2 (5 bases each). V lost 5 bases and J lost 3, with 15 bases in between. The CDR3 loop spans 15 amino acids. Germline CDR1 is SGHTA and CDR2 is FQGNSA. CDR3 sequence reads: CASSASGRPTDTQYF. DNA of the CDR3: TGTGCCAGCAGCGCGTCGGGACGCCCGACAGATACGCAGTATTTT.

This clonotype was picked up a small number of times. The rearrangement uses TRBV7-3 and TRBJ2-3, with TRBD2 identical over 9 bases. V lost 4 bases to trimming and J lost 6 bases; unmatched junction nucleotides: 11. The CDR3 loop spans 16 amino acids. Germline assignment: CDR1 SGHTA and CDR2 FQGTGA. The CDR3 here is CASSYLAGERMDTQYF. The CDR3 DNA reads TGTGCCAGCAGCTATTTAGCGGGGGAGCGCATGGATACGCAGTATTTT.

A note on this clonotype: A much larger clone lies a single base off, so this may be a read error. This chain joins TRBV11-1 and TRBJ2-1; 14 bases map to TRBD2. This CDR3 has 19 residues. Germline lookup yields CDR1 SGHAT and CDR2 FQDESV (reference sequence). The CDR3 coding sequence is TGTGCCAACAGCTTGACTAGCGGGGGGGCGGCATCGTCCTACAATGAGCAGTTCTTC. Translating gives CANSLTSGGAASSYNEQFF. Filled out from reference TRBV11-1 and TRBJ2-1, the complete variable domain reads EAEVAQSPRYKITEKSQAVAFWCDPISGHATLYWYRQILGQGPELLVQFQDESVVDDSQLPKDRFSAERLKGVDSTLKIQPAELGDSAMYLCANSLTSGGAASSYNEQFFGPGTRLTVL.

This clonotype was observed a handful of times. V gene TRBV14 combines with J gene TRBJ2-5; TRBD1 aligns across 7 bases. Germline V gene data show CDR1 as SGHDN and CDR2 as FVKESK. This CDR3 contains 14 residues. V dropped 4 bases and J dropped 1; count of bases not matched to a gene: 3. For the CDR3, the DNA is TGTGCCAGCAGCCGGGACAGTCTCCAAGAGACCCAGTACTTC. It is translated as CASSRDSLQETQYF.

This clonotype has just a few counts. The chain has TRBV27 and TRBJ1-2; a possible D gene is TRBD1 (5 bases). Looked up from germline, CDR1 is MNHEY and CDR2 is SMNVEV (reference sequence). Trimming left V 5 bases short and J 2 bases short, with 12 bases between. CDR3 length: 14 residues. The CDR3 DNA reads TGTGCCAGCAGTCCTGGGACCTCCAACTATGGCTACACCTTC. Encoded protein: CASSPGTSNYGYTF.

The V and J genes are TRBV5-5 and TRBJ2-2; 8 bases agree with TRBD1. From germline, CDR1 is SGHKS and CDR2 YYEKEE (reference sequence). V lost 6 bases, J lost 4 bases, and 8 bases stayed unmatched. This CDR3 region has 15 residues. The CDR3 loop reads CASTSTGASTGELFF. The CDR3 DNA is TGTGCCAGCACTTCGACAGGGGCCAGCACCGGGGAGCTGTTTTTT.